The T cell receptor (beta chain) under discussion was sequenced for a study of control samples from healthy donors and cancer patients. Germline CDR1 and CDR2: MGHRA and YSYEKL. The junction had 10 bases not matched to a gene; V was cut back by 4 bases and J by 5 bases. The CDR3 runs 16 residues. Only in-frame clones appear in the TCRdb table, and some are missing; sequencing was by immunoSEQ multiplex PCR. This sample has around 110,000 clones; over 90% occur once, and the top ten carry more than 2%. Sequenced input: blood. The clonotype comes from a man aged 25 to 45 in good health. V and J are TRBV4-1 and TRBJ1-2; 10 bases align to TRBD1. CDR3 in amino acids: CASSPEEGQGRYGYTF. CDR3 bases: TGCGCCAGCAGCCCCGAAGAGGGACAGGGGCGGTATGGCTACACCTTC.